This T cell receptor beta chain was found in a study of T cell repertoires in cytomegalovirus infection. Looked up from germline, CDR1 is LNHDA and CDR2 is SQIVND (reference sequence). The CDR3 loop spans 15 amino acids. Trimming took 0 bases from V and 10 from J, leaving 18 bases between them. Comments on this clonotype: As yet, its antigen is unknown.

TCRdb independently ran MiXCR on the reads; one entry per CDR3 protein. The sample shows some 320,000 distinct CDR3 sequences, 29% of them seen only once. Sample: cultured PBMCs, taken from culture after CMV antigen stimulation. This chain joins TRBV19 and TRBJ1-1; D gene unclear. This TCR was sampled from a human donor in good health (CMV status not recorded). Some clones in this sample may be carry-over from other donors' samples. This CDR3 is CASSIDRGGASGAFF. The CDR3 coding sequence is TGTGCCAGTAGTATAGATCGGGGAGGTGCCTCTGGAGCTTTCTTT. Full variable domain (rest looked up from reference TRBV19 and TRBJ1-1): DGGITQSPKYLFRKEGQNVTLSCEQNLNHDAMYWYRQDPGQGLRLIYYSQIVNDFQKGDIAEGYSVSREKKESFPLTVTSAQKNPTAFYLCASSIDRGGASGAFFGQGTRLTVV.